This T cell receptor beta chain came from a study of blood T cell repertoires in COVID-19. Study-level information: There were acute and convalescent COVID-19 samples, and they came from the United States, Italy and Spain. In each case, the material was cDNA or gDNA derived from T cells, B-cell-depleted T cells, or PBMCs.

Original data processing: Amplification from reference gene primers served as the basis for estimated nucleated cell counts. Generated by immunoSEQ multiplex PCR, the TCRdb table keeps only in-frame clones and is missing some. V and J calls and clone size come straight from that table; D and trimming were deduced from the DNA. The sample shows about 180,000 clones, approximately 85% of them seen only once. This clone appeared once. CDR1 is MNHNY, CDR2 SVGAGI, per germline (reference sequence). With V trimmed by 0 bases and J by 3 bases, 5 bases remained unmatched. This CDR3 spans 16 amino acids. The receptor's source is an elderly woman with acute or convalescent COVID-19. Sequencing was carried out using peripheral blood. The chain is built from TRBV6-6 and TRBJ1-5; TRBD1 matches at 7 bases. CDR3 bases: TGTGCCAGCAGTTACTCGGAACAGGGGCCCAATCAGCCCCAGCATTTT. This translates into CASSYSEQGPNQPQHF.